Listed below are T cell receptor beta chains from one sample, sequenced in a study of Ad26.COV2.S vaccination and SARS-CoV-2 variants. Sequencing used immunoSEQ multiplex PCR; TCRdb keeps in-frame clones, though not all of them. This sample has just over 350,000 clones, with around 83% found just once. Sequenced here: peripheral blood, sampled in a trial of Ad26.COV2.S vaccine versus placebo. Every receptor here comes from a person between 18 and 65 years old who received the Ad26.COV2.S COVID-19 vaccine or a placebo. Both conserved end residues are part of each CDR3. Each record gives: J gene, V gene, CDR3 length, clone size, D gene, CDR3 protein, CDR3 DNA. D genes are given only for firm matches. Size is stated for part of the rows, as once, few or many counts, or as a class when the clone is expanded.

TRBJ1-2 TRBV2 16 - - CASRPGRGELNYGYTF TGTGCCAGCCGTCCCGGCCGAGGGGAATTGAACTATGGCTACACCTTC
TRBJ2-5 TRBV9 13 - TRBD2 CASSVGGQETQYF TGTGCCAGCAGCGTGGGGGGGCAAGAGACCCAGTACTTC
TRBJ2-7 TRBV7-6 14 - TRBD1 CASRRGLSSYEQYF TGTGCCAGCCGCAGGGGGCTCAGCTCCTACGAGCAGTACTTC
TRBJ1-5 TRBV2 14 - - CASTAEVGNQPQHF TGTGCCAGCACTGCTGAGGTTGGCAATCAGCCCCAGCATTTT
TRBJ2-7 TRBV7-6 15 - - CASSLGGLRPYEQYF TGTGCCAGCAGCTTAGGGGGACTCAGACCCTACGAGCAGTACTTC
TRBJ2-7 TRBV2 17 - TRBD1 CASTPTGEVPFSYEQYF TGTGCCAGCACTCCGACAGGGGAGGTCCCCTTCTCCTACGAGCAGTACTTC
TRBJ1-2 TRBV6-4 16 few TRBD1 CASRPDRAGAGYGYTF TGTGCCAGCAGGCCGGACAGGGCGGGGGCAGGCTATGGCTACACCTTC
TRBJ2-6 TRBV11-3 16 - - CASSLARGSGANVLTF TGTGCCAGCAGCTTAGCCAGGGGATCTGGGGCCAACGTCCTGACTTTC
TRBJ2-1 TRBV18 13 - - CASSPASYGEQFF TGTGCCAGCTCACCTGCGAGCTATGGTGAGCAGTTCTTC
TRBJ2-1 TRBV24-1 17 - - CATSDRQAGKRDNEQFF TGTGCCACCAGTGATCGCCAGGCAGGGAAAAGGGACAATGAGCAGTTCTTC
TRBJ1-1 TRBV6-6 13 few - CASSNTRISEAFF TGTGCCAGCAGCAATACTCGGATCTCTGAAGCTTTCTTT
TRBJ2-1 TRBV11-2 14 - TRBD2 CASSLISGRAEQFF TGTGCCAGCAGCTTAATATCTGGGAGGGCAGAGCAGTTCTTC
TRBJ1-1 TRBV5-4 16 once - CASSAGGRTSNTEAFF TGTGCCAGCAGCGCGGGTGGTCGGACATCGAACACTGAAGCTTTCTTT
TRBJ2-7 TRBV23-1 14 - - CASSQPRGSYEQYF TGCGCCAGCAGTCAACCTCGAGGCTCCTACGAGCAGTACTTC
TRBJ2-7 TRBV4-1 13 - - CASSQTTSREQYF TGCGCCAGCAGCCAAACGACCTCTCGCGAGCAGTACTTC
TRBJ2-3 TRBV7-8 16 - TRBD1 CASSPRDSVSTDTQYF TGTGCCAGCAGCCCTAGGGACAGCGTTAGCACAGATACGCAGTATTTT
TRBJ1-3 TRBV5-4 17 once TRBD1 CASSRDRGLSSGNTIYF TGTGCCAGCAGCCGGGACAGGGGCCTCAGCTCTGGAAACACCATATATTTT
TRBJ2-5 TRBV7-2 13 - - CASSFTGSQTQYF TGTGCCAGCAGCTTTACAGGCTCCCAGACCCAGTACTTC
TRBJ2-5 TRBV5-4 16 once TRBD2 CASSLAASGGLETQYF TGTGCCAGCAGCTTGGCGGCTAGCGGGGGGTTAGAGACCCAGTACTTC
TRBJ1-2 TRBV28 16 - - CASNTGSRGYNYGYTF TGTGCCAGCAACACAGGGTCTAGGGGCTATAACTATGGCTACACCTTC
TRBJ2-6 TRBV4-1 16 - - CASSPSASSGANVLTF TGCGCCAGCAGCCCGTCCGCGAGTTCTGGGGCCAACGTCCTGACTTTC
TRBJ1-2 TRBV6-5 14 - - CASSHRAGNYGYTF TGTGCCAGCAGCCATAGAGCAGGGAACTATGGCTACACCTTC
TRBJ2-7 TRBV28 16 - TRBD2 CASTFWTSGSSYEQYF TGTGCCAGCACCTTTTGGACTAGCGGGAGCTCCTACGAGCAGTACTTC
TRBJ2-7 TRBV6-5 14 - TRBD1 CASRWDRGAYEQYF TGTGCCAGCAGGTGGGACAGAGGGGCCTACGAGCAGTACTTC
TRBJ2-7 TRBV12-3/TRBV12-4 12 - - CASSSESYEQYF TGTGCCAGCAGTTCCGAATCTTACGAGCAGTACTTC
TRBJ2-7 TRBV6-2/TRBV6-3 14 few - CASSYGGISYEQYF TGTGCCAGCAGTTACGGAGGGATCTCCTACGAGCAGTACTTC
TRBJ2-3 TRBV14 15 - - CASSRFFAGADTQYF TGTGCCAGCAGCCGTTTTTTTGCAGGGGCGGATACGCAGTATTTT
TRBJ2-1 TRBV9 16 - TRBD2 CASSVDGSGDYNEQFF TGTGCCAGCAGCGTAGATGGTAGCGGGGATTACAATGAGCAGTTCTTC
TRBJ1-3 TRBV6-5 11 - - CASRQGHTIYF TGTGCCAGCAGACAAGGACACACCATATATTTT
TRBJ2-1 TRBV10-1 16 - TRBD2 CASSTSGGAPYNEQFF TGCGCCAGCAGTACTAGCGGGGGGGCCCCCTACAATGAGCAGTTCTTC
TRBJ1-4 TRBV27 18 - TRBD1 CASSLSNRGGSFSQKLFF TGTGCCAGCAGTTTATCCAACAGGGGAGGTTCATTTAGTCAAAAACTGTTTTTT
TRBJ2-7 TRBV27 14 - - CASSLAGTDYEQYF TGTGCCAGCAGTTTAGCGGGAACGGACTACGAGCAGTACTTC
TRBJ2-3 TRBV10-1 16 - - CASSESKVAGTDTQYF TGCGCCAGCAGTGAGTCGAAGGTAGCGGGCACAGATACGCAGTATTTT